These T cell receptor beta chains were read from a single sample in a study of T cells in Graves' hyperthyroidism and ophthalmopathy. TCRdb processed the multiplex PCR reads anew with MiXCR; each CDR3 protein has one entry. This table has about 350,000 distinct CDR3 sequences, roughly 13% appearing once. Sequenced input: blood. Receptors originate from a woman in her twenties or thirties with Graves' hyperthyroidism. CDR3s include the opening cysteine and the closing phenylalanine or tryptophan. The order of the fields is V gene, J gene, CDR3 protein.

V gene: TRBV5-1
J gene: TRBJ2-7
CDR3 protein: CASSFSLPLDEQYF

V gene: TRBV14
J gene: TRBJ1-6
CDR3 protein: CASSQGTGSGSPLHF

V gene: TRBV7-9
J gene: TRBJ2-1
CDR3 protein: CASSTSGSIDEQFF

V gene: TRBV5-4
J gene: TRBJ2-3
CDR3 protein: CASSLFTFADTQYF

V gene: TRBV28
J gene: TRBJ2-7
CDR3 protein: CASSLSQRFYEQYF

V gene: TRBV3-1
J gene: TRBJ1-4
CDR3 protein: CASSHRREATNEKLFF

V gene: TRBV29-1
J gene: TRBJ2-5
CDR3 protein: CSVEPSRTSGRKGVGTQYF

V gene: TRBV28
J gene: TRBJ1-2
CDR3 protein: CASSFRGYGYTF

V gene: TRBV19
J gene: TRBJ2-7
CDR3 protein: CASSAGNLNGEQYF

V gene: TRBV7-3
J gene: TRBJ2-1
CDR3 protein: CASSLSGGSSYNEQFF